The next 17 T cell receptor beta chains were all read from a single sample in a study of beta chain features in type 1 diabetes. Points from the study as a whole: Among all four CD4+ subsets, Type 1 diabetes patients had TCRB CDR3s that were moderately but significantly shorter.

As every portion of the isolated RNA was reverse transcribed, the sequencing read expressed TCRB transcripts. Sequencing was performed with immunoSEQ multiplex PCR; in TCRdb, only in-frame clones are kept and a portion is missing. The data hold 550,000 to 850,000 clones, with roughly 13% observed a single time. These receptors lack a known antigen. Material for sequencing was naive CD4+ T cells from blood. The receptor set was obtained from a man in his late teens or twenties with type 1 diabetes.

J is TRBJ1-1 and V is TRBV29-1, with D possibly being TRBD1 (5 bases). Germline lookup yields CDR1 SQVTM and CDR2 ANQGSEA. V was pared by 5 bases and J by 4 bases, with 11 bases between. This CDR3 comprises 12 residues. The CDR3 is CSVRDSLTEAFF. CDR3 sequence (DNA): TGCAGCGTTAGGGACTCCCTCACTGAAGCTTTCTTT.

There are a few counts of this clone. The genes are TRBV5-1 and TRBJ2-5; TRBD2 is a possible D gene (8 bases). The CDR3 length is 15 residues. In germline, CDR1 is SGHRS, CDR2 YFSETQ. The germline V and J ends were trimmed by 4 bases and 4 bases, with 17 bases remaining between them. The CDR3 region is CASSPGTAGAETQYF. DNA for the CDR3: TGCGCCAGCAGCCCCGGGACAGCGGGGGCAGAGACCCAGTACTTC.

In its sample, this clone was seen a few times. The chain carries TRBV27 and TRBJ1-6; D perhaps matches TRBD1 (5 bases). V was shortened by 3 bases and J by 8 bases, with 8 bases between the two germline ends. The germline CDR1 and CDR2 sequences are MNHEY and SMNVEV (reference sequence). The length of the CDR3 is 13 residues. The CDR3 spells CASSFRGDSPLHF. CDR3 DNA sequence: TGTGCCAGCAGTTTTAGGGGTGATTCACCCCTCCACTTT.

This clone occurred a few times. V is TRBV2 and J is TRBJ1-2; D ambiguous. In germline, CDR1 is SNHLY, CDR2 FYNNEI. CDR3 length: 12 residues. V was trimmed by 8 bases and J by 8 bases, leaving 15 bases between them. Here the CDR3 reads CASSSQGPGYTF. In nucleotides, the CDR3 is TGTGCCAGCTCCTCCCAAGGGCCCGGCTACACCTTC. Together with reference TRBV2 and TRBJ1-2, the CDR3 gives the full variable domain: EPEVTQTPSHQVTQMGQEVILRCVPISNHLYFYWYRQILGQKVEFLVSFYNNEISEKSEIFDDQFSVERPDGSNFTLKIRSTKLEDSAMYFCASSSQGPGYTFGSGTRLTVV.

There are a few counts of this clone. The chain has TRBV10-3 and TRBJ1-2; D is possibly TRBD1 (5 bases). This CDR3 region has 14 residues. Germline CDR1 reads ENHRY; CDR2 reads SYGVKD. V lost 0 bases, J lost 4 bases, and 9 bases lay in between. CDR3 protein: CAISESMGLYGYTF. For the CDR3, the DNA is TGTGCCATCAGTGAGTCGATGGGACTCTATGGCTACACCTTC.

V and J are TRBV2 and TRBJ2-3; D not certain. Germline V CDR1 and CDR2: SNHLY, FYNNEI. V gave up 4 bases and J gave up 4 bases, with 6 bases separating them. The CDR3 has 12 amino acids. The CDR3 coding sequence is TGTGCCAGCAGTGTTCTCCCAGATACGCAGTATTTT. This codes for CASSVLPDTQYF. Supplemented by reference TRBV2 and TRBJ2-3, the full variable domain reads EPEVTQTPSHQVTQMGQEVILRCVPISNHLYFYWYRQILGQKVEFLVSFYNNEISEKSEIFDDQFSVERPDGSNFTLKIRSTKLEDSAMYFCASSVLPDTQYFGPGTRLTVL.

This sequence joins TRBV15 and TRBJ2-5; tentatively, D is TRBD2 (6 bases). This CDR3 contains 15 residues. Trimming shortened V by 0 bases and J by 5 bases, and 13 bases separated the two germline ends. Germline values: CDR1 LNHNV, CDR2 YYDKDF (reference sequence). The CDR3 sequence: CATSRDMAGRETQYF. CDR3 bases: TGTGCCACCAGCAGAGATATGGCAGGGAGGGAGACCCAGTACTTC.

V gene TRBV6-6 combines with J gene TRBJ1-1, with unresolved D. The CDR3 runs to 14 residues. CDR1 is MNHNY and CDR2 is SVGAGI in the germline V gene (reference sequence). Trimming pared 3 bases from V and 0 bases from J, leaving 8 bases between. In nucleotides, the CDR3 is TGTGCCAGCAGTTATACAGATTTGAACACTGAAGCTTTCTTT. This encodes CASSYTDLNTEAFF.

This clone was counted only a few times. V is TRBV4-1 and J is TRBJ1-1; 8 bases agree with TRBD1. V dropped 0 bases and J dropped 5; count of bases not matched to a gene: 5. CDR3 length equals 15 residues. Germline lookup yields CDR1 MGHRA and CDR2 YSYEKL. In nucleotides, the CDR3 is TGCGCCAGCAGCCAAGATGGGACAGGCGCAACTGAAGCTTTCTTT. Translating it yields CASSQDGTGATEAFF.

This clone was observed a handful of times. The chain recombines TRBV5-8 with TRBJ2-1; 11 bases map to TRBD1. This CDR3 has 15 amino acids. CDR1 and CDR2 from the germline V gene are SGHTS and YDEGEE. V lost 2 bases and J lost 4; bases outside the gene matches: 2. CDR3: CASSLGQGAYNEQFF. CDR3 coding DNA: TGTGCCAGCAGCTTAGGACAGGGGGCTTACAATGAGCAGTTCTTC.

In its sample, this clone was seen a few times. The V call is TRBV4-1, the J call TRBJ2-7, with unresolved D. In germline, CDR1 is MGHRA, CDR2 YSYEKL. The ends were cut back, 2 bases at V and 5 bases at J, with 19 bases in the middle. The CDR3 loop spans 16 amino acids. CDR3 amino acids: CASSQLVGLQDHEQYF. The CDR3 DNA reads TGCGCCAGCAGCCAACTGGTAGGCCTCCAGGACCACGAGCAGTACTTC.

In its sample, this clone was seen a few times. The chain is built from TRBV30 and TRBJ1-1; maybe TRBD1 (6 bases). Trimming cost V 2 bases and J 2 bases, with 15 bases left between them. The CDR3 contains 15 residues. In germline, CDR1 is GTSNPN, CDR2 SVGIG (reference sequence). The CDR3, as DNA: TGTGCCTGGAGTACAGGGCCACGCCCTAACACTGAAGCTTTCTTT. As protein: CAWSTGPRPNTEAFF.

This clone was picked up a small number of times. The chain has TRBV6-6 and TRBJ2-1, with 9 bases lining up with TRBD1. Looked up from germline, CDR1 is MNHNY and CDR2 is SVGAGI (reference sequence). V was clipped by 6 bases and J by 4 bases; unmatched bases: 7. This CDR3 is built from 15 residues. In DNA form, the CDR3 reads TGTGCCAGCAGCCAGGCCGGGACAGGGTACAATGAGCAGTTCTTC. Amino acid sequence: CASSQAGTGYNEQFF.

This chain links TRBV5-6 with TRBJ1-1; TRBD1 matches 8 bases. V lost 6 bases to trimming and J lost 3 bases; unmatched junction nucleotides: 10. This CDR3 contains 15 residues. CDR1 SGHDT and CDR2 YYEEEE come from the germline V gene. The CDR3 spells CASTPLDRADTEAFF. Here the CDR3 DNA reads TGTGCCAGCACCCCTTTGGACAGGGCTGACACTGAAGCTTTCTTT.

This sequence joins TRBV5-6 and TRBJ1-5; no reliable D call. The CDR3 has 15 amino acids. V lost 0 bases to trimming and J lost 4 bases, with 11 bases between them. From germline, CDR1 is SGHDT and CDR2 YYEEEE. The CDR3 is CASSLDGASNQPQHF. DNA of the CDR3: TGTGCCAGCAGCTTGGACGGAGCGAGTAATCAGCCCCAGCATTTT. The whole variable domain, filled in from reference TRBV5-6 and TRBJ1-5, reads DAGVTQSPTHLIKTRGQQVTLRCSPKSGHDTVSWYQQALGQGPQFIFQYYEEEERQRGNFPDRFSGHQFPNYSSELNVNALLLGDSALYLCASSLDGASNQPQHFGDGTRLSIL.

The CDR3 loop reads CASRPGRESGYTF. The CDR3 coding sequence is TGTGCCAGCAGGCCGGGCAGGGAGAGCGGCTACACCTTC. V and J are TRBV6-1 and TRBJ1-2, with D maybe TRBD1 (5 bases). The CDR3 loop spans 13 amino acids. CDR1 is MNHNS and CDR2 is SASEGT in the germline V gene. The germline V and J ends were trimmed by 6 bases and 8 bases, with 16 bases remaining between them.

The chain has TRBV7-2 and TRBJ2-7, with D perhaps TRBD2 (5 bases). The CDR3 has 15 residues. V dropped 1 base and J dropped 5 bases, with 15 bases sitting between them. Germline V gives CDR1 SGHTA, CDR2 FQGNSA. CDR3 in amino acids: CASSLGGGSLNEQYF. The CDR3 nucleotides read TGTGCCAGCAGCTTAGGTGGCGGGTCGTTAAACGAGCAGTACTTC.